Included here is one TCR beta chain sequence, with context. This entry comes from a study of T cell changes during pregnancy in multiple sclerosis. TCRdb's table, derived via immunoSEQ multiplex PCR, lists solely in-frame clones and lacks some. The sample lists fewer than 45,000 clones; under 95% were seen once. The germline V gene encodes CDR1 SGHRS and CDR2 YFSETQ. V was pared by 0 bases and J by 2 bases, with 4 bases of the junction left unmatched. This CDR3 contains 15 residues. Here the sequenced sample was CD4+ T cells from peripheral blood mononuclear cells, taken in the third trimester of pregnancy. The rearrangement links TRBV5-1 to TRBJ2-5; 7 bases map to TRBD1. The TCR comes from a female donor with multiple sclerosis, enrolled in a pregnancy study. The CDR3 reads CASSLDDRAQETQYF. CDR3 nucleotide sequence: TGCGCCAGCAGCTTGGACGACAGGGCACAAGAGACCCAGTACTTC. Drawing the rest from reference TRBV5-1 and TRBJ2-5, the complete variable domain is KAGVTQTPRYLIKTRGQQVTLSCSPISGHRSVSWYQQTPGQGLQFLFEYFSETQRNKGNFPGRFSGRQFSNSRSEMNVSTLELGDSALYLCASSLDDRAQETQYFGPGTRLLVL.